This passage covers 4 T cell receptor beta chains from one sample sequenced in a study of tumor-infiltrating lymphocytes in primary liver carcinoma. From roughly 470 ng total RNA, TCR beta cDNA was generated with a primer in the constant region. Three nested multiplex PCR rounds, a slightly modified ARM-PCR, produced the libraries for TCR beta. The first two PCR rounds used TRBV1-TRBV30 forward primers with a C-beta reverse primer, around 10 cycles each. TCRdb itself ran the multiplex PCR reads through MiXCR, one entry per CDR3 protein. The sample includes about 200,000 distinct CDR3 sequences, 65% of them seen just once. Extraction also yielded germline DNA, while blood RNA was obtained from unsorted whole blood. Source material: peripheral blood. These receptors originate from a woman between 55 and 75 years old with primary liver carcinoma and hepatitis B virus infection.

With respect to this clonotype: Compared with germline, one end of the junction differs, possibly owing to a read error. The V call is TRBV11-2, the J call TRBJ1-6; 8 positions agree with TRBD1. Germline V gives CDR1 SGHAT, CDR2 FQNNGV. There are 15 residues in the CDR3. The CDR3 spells CASSLSGTGLSPLHF. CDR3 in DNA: TGTGCCAGCAGCTTAAGTGGGACAGGATTATCACCTCTCCACTTT.

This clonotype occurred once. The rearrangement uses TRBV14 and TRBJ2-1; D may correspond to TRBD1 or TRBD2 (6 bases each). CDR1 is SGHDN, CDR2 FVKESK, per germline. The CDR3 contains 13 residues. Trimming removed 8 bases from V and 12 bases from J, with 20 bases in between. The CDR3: CASCRQQGGGQFF. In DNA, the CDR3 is TGTGCCAGCTGCCGACAACAGGGAGGTGGGCAGTTCTTC.

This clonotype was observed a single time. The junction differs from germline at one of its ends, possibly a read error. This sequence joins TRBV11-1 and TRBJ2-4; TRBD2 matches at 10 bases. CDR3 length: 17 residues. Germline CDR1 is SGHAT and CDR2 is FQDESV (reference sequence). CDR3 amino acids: CASSFPGTSETNNIQYF. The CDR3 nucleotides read TGTGCCAGCAGCTTTCCCGGGACTAGCGAGACCAATAACATTCAATACTTC.

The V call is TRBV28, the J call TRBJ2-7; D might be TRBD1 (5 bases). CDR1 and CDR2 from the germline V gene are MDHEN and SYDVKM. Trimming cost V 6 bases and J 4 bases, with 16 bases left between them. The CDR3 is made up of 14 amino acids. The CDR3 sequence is CASRSAGKPYEQYF. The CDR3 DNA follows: TGTGCCAGCAGATCAGCAGGGAAGCCATACGAGCAGTACTTC.